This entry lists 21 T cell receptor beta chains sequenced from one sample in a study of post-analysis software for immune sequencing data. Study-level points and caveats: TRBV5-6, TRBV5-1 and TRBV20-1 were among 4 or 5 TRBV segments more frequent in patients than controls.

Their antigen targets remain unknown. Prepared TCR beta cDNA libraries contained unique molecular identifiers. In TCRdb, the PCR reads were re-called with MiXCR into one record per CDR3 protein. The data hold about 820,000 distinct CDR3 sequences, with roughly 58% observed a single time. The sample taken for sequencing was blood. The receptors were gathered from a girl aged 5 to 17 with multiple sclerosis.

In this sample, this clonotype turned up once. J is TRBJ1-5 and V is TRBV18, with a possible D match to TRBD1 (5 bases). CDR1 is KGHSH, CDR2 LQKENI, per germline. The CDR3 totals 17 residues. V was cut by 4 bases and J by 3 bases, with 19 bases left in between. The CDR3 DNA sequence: TGTGCCAGCTCACTATACTCCAGCGGGACTCCCAATCAGCCCCAGCATTTT. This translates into CASSLYSSGTPNQPQHF.

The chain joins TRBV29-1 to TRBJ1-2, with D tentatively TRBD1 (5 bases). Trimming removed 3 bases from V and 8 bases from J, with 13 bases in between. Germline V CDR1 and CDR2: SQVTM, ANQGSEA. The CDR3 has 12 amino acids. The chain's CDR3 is CSVEARVEGYTF. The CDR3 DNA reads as TGCAGCGTTGAGGCCAGGGTGGAAGGCTACACCTTC.

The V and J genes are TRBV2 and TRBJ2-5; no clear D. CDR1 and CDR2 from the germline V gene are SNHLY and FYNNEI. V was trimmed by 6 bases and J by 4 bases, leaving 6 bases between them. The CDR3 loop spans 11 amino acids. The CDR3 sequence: CASRIIETQYF. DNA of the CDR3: TGTGCCAGCAGGATCATAGAGACCCAGTACTTC.

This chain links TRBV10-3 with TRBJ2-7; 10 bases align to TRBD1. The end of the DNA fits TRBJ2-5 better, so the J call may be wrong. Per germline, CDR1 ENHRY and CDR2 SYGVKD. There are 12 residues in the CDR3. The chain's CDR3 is CASRDRGGTQYF. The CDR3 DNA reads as TGTGCCAGCAGGGACAGGGGTGGGACCCAGTACTTC.

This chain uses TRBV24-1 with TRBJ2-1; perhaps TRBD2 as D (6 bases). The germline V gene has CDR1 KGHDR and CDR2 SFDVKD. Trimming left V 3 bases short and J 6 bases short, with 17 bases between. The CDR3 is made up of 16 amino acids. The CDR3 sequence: CATSDPGRRDPNEQFF. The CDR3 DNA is TGTGCCACCAGTGATCCGGGACGGCGGGATCCCAATGAGCAGTTCTTC.

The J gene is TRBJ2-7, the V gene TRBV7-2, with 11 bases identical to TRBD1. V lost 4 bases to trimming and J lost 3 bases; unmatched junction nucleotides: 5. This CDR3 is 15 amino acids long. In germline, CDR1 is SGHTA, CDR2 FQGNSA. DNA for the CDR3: TGTGCCAGCAGCTCGGACAGGGGGCTGGTCTACGAGCAGTACTTC. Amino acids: CASSSDRGLVYEQYF. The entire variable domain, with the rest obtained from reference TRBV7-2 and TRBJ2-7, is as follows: GAGVSQSPSNKVTEKGKDVELRCDPISGHTALYWYRQSLGQGLEFLIYFQGNSAPDKSGLPSDRFSAERTGGSVSTLTIQRTQQEDSAVYLCASSSDRGLVYEQYFGPGTRLTVT.

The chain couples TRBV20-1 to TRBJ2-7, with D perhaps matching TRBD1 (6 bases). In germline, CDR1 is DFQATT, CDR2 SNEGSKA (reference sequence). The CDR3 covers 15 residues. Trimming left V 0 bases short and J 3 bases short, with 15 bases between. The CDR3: CSARELRGSVYEQYF. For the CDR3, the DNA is TGCAGTGCTAGAGAACTTAGGGGGAGTGTCTACGAGCAGTACTTC.

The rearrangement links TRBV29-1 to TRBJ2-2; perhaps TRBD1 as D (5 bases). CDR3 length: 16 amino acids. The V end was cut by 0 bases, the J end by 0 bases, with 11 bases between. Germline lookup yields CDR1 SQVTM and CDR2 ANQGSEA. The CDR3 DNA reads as TGCAGCGTTGAAGATCTCCAGGGATCGAACACCGGGGAGCTGTTTTTT. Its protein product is CSVEDLQGSNTGELFF.

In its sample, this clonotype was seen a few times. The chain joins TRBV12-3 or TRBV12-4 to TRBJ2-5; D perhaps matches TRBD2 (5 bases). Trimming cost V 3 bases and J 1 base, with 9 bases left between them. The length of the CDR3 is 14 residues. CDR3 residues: CASSLASFQETQYF. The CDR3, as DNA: TGTGCCAGCAGTTTGGCTAGCTTCCAAGAGACCCAGTACTTC.

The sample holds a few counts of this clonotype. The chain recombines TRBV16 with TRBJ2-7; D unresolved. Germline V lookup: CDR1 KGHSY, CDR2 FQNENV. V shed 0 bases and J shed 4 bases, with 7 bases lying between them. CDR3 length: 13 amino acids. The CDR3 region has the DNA TGTGCCAGCAGCCAATCCGCCGGGTACGAGCAGTACTTC. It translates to CASSQSAGYEQYF.

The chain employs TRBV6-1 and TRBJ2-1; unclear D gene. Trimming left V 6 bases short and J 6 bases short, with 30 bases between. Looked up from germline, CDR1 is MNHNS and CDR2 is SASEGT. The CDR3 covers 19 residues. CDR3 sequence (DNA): TGTGCCAGCAGCAGGAGCCCGATAGTCATGGGCCCGATAGTCAATGAGCAGTTCTTC. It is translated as CASSRSPIVMGPIVNEQFF.

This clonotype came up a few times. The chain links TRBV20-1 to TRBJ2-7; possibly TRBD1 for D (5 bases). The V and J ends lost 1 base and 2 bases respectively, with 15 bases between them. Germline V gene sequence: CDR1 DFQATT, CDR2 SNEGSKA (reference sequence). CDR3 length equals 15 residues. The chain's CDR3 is CSARVNRLTTYEQYF. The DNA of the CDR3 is TGCAGTGCTAGAGTGAACAGGCTTACTACCTACGAGCAGTACTTC.

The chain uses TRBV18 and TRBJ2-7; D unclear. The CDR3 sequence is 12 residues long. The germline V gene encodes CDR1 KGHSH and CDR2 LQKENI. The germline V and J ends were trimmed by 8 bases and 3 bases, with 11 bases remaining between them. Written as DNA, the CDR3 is TGTGCCAGCAGTCCGGACCTCTACGAGCAGTACTTC. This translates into CASSPDLYEQYF. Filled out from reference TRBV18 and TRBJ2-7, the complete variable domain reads NAGVMQNPRHLVRRRGQEARLRCSPMKGHSHVYWYRQLPEEGLKFMVYLQKENIIDESGMPKERFSAEFPKEGPSILRIQQVVRGDSAAYFCASSPDLYEQYFGPGTRLTVT.

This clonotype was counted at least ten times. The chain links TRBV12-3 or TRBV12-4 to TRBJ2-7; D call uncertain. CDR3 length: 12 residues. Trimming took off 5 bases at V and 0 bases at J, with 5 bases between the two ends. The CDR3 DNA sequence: TGTGCCAGCAGTCCTCGCTCCTACGAGCAGTACTTC. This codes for CASSPRSYEQYF.

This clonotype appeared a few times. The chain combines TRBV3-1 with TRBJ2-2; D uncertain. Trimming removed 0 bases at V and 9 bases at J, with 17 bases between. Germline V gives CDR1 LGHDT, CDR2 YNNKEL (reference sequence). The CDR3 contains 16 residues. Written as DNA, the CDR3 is TGTGCCAGCAGCCAAGATTTGTGGGCTTCAGTCAGGGAGCTGTTTTTT. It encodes CASSQDLWASVRELFF.

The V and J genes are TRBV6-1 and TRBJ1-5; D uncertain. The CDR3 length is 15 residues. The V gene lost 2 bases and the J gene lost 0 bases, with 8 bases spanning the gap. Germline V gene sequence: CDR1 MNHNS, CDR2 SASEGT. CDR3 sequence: CASSEMESSNQPQHF. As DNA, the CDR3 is TGTGCCAGCAGTGAAATGGAGAGTAGCAATCAGCCCCAGCATTTT.

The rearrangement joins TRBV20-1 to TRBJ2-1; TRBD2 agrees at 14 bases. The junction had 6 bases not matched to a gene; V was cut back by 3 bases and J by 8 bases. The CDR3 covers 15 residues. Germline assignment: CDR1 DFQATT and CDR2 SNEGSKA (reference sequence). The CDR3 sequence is CSARGLGLAGDEQFF. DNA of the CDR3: TGCAGTGCTAGGGGGTTGGGACTAGCGGGAGATGAGCAGTTCTTC.

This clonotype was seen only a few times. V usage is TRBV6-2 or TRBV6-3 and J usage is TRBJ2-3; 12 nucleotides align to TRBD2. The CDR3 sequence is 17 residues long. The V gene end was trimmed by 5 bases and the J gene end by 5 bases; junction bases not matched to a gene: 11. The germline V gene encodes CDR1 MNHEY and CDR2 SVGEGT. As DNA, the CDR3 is TGTGCCAGCAGTGCACGACTAGCGGGAGAGGCGGGAGATACGCAGTATTTT. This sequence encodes CASSARLAGEAGDTQYF.

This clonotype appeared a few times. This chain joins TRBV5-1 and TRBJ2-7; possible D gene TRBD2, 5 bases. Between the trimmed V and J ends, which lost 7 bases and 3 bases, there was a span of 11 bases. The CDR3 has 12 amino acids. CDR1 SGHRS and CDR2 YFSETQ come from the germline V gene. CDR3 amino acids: CASGSRGYEQYF. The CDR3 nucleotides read TGCGCCAGCGGGAGTCGGGGCTACGAGCAGTACTTC.

The DNA for the CDR3 is TGTGCCAGCAGCACCCAGGAGGAGGGAGGAGAGACCCAGTTCTTC. Amino acid sequence: CASSTQEEGGETQFF. This chain connects TRBV6-1 to TRBJ2-1; tentatively, D is TRBD2 (6 bases). The V and J ends lost 6 bases and 13 bases respectively, with 25 bases between them. The CDR3 spans 15 residues. CDR1 and CDR2 (germline): MNHNS, SASEGT.

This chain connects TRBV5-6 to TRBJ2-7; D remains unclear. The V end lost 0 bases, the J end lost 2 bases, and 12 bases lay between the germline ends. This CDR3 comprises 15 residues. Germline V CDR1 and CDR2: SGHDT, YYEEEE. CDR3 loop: CASSLELEPTYEQYF. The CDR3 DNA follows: TGTGCCAGCAGCTTGGAGCTCGAGCCTACCTACGAGCAGTACTTC.